Following are 5 T cell receptor beta chains from one sample sequenced in a study of blood T cell repertoires in COVID-19. Clones were read by immunoSEQ multiplex PCR, and TCRdb kept only the in-frame ones, dropping some. This sample carries fewer than 250,000 clones, about nine tenths of them seen once, and the ten largest clones take around 7%. Sequenced: PBMCs or T cells enriched from blood (not recorded which). The receptors were sampled from a man aged 25-45 years in a cohort exposed to, infected with or recovered from COVID-19 (not recorded which).

J is TRBJ2-3 and V is TRBV7-3, with a tentative D call TRBD1 (5 bases). There are 15 residues in the CDR3. With 2 bases removed from V and 5 bases from J, the gap between germline ends came to 14 bases. CDR1 and CDR2 from the germline V gene are SGHTA and FQGTGA. CDR3 in amino acids: CASSLAPGPGDTQYF. In nucleotides, the CDR3 is TGTGCCAGCAGCTTAGCGCCAGGGCCGGGAGATACGCAGTATTTT. The entire variable domain, with the rest obtained from reference TRBV7-3 and TRBJ2-3, is as follows: GAGVSQTPSNKVTEKGKYVELRCDPISGHTALYWYRQSLGQGPEFLIYFQGTGAADDSGLPNDRFFAVRPEGSVSTLKIQRTERGDSAVYLCASSLAPGPGDTQYFGPGTRLTVL.

The V call is TRBV19, the J call TRBJ1-2; 7 bases match TRBD1. This CDR3 has 16 amino acids. Germline V lookup: CDR1 LNHDA, CDR2 SQIVND (reference sequence). The junction had 9 bases not matched to a gene; V was cut back by 4 bases and J by 1 base. DNA for the CDR3: TGTGCCAGTAGTAACTATAACCGGGACAGTAACTATGGCTACACCTTC. It specifies CASSNYNRDSNYGYTF. Looking up the rest from reference TRBV19 and TRBJ1-2 gives the full variable domain: DGGITQSPKYLFRKEGQNVTLSCEQNLNHDAMYWYRQDPGQGLRLIYYSQIVNDFQKGDIAEGYSVSREKKESFPLTVTSAQKNPTAFYLCASSNYNRDSNYGYTFGSGTRLTVV.

The CDR3 coding sequence is TGTGCCAGCAGCCTGGGGACAGACGCCTTGTACGAGCAGTACTTC. Encoded protein: CASSLGTDALYEQYF. This rearrangement joins TRBV11-1 to TRBJ2-7; 7 positions match TRBD1. The CDR3 has 15 amino acids. V was pared by 5 bases and J by 4 bases, with 11 bases of the junction left unmatched. Germline-derived CDR1 and CDR2 are SGHAT and FQDESV (reference sequence).

This sequence joins TRBV28 and TRBJ2-1; D may be TRBD1 (6 bases). V was shortened by 3 bases and J by 4 bases, with 13 bases between the two germline ends. This CDR3 is built from 15 residues. The germline V gene encodes CDR1 MDHEN and CDR2 SYDVKM. Here the CDR3 DNA reads TGTGCCAGCAGTTTGCAGACAGGCGGTTACAATGAGCAGTTCTTC. Residues: CASSLQTGGYNEQFF.

The J gene is TRBJ2-7, the V gene TRBV15, with TRBD1 identical over 10 bases. Trimming cost V 3 bases and J 8 bases; bases outside gene matches: 10. CDR1 and CDR2 from the germline V gene are LNHNV and YYDKDF (reference sequence). This CDR3 region has 15 residues. CDR3 sequence: CATSRGPGQGSQQYF. The CDR3 DNA follows: TGTGCCACCAGCAGGGGGCCGGGACAGGGGTCGCAGCAGTACTTC.